The clone carrying this T cell receptor beta chain was seen only once. Its antigen is not known. This specimen comes from a study of T cell repertoires in cytomegalovirus infection. In the study overall: Signatures in public TCR beta sequences pointed to both CMV infection and matching HLA type. Study-level findings and limits: CMV-specific HLA-C-restricted TCR beta clonotypes dominated the ex vivo response.

Deletions cut 2 bases from V and 9 bases from J, with 14 bases between. Looked up from germline, CDR1 is MNHEY and CDR2 is SVGEGT. This CDR3 has 14 amino acids. TCRdb ran MiXCR on the reads and lists one entry per CDR3 protein. The data contain under 200,000 distinct CDR3 sequences, roughly 15% of them singletons. This chain connects TRBV6-2 or TRBV6-3 to TRBJ2-4; TRBD2 is a possible D gene (5 bases). The receptor was isolated from a human donor in good health (CMV status not recorded). Some clones in this sample may be carry-over from other donors' samples. The material sequenced was CD8+ T cells from PBMCs. CDR3 protein: CASSYSGGTSIQYF. CDR3 sequence (DNA): TGTGCCAGCAGTTACAGCGGCGGAACGAGCATTCAGTACTTC.